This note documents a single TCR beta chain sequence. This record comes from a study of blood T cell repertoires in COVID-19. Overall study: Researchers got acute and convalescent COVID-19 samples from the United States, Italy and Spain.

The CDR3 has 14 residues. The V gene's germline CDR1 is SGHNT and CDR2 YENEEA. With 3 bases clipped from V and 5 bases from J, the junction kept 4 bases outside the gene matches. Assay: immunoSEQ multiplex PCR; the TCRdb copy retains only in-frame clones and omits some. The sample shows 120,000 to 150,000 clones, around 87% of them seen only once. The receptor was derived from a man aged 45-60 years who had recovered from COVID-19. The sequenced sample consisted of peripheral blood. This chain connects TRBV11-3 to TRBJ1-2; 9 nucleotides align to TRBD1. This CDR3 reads CASSLTTGGYGYTF. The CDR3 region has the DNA TGTGCCAGCAGCTTGACGACAGGGGGGTATGGCTACACCTTC.